This TCR beta chain appears in the sequencing data of a study of blood T cell repertoires in COVID-19. Study at large: Samples came from the United States, Italy and Spain, spanning acute and convalescent COVID-19.

TCRdb's copy holds only in-frame clones and misses some; the assay was immunoSEQ multiplex PCR. The data show about 480,000 clones, nearly 90% seen once. This CDR3 region has 12 residues. Germline V lookup: CDR1 SQVTM, CDR2 ANQGSEA. Unmatched junction bases numbered 7, after V lost 5 bases and J lost 8 bases. Everyone who took part was roughly 18 to 100 years old, and they came from over 20 US areas. Specimen: PBMCs or T cells enriched from blood (not recorded which). The gene calls are TRBV29-1 and TRBJ1-2, with 8 bases matching TRBD1. This receptor was identified in a young woman with acute COVID-19. The CDR3 DNA reads TGCAGCGTTCTTAAACAGGGGGGAGGCTACACCTTC. It specifies CSVLKQGGGYTF.